This T cell receptor beta chain is drawn from a study of shared clonotypes between healthy human individuals. Turning to the study itself: Contributing individuals were a couple of females and a few males aged 18 to 49.

The run depth of the assay was deep. The repertoire was sequenced with immunoSEQ multiplex PCR; TCRdb's copy has only in-frame clones and lacks some. Here the sample spans about 1 million clones, roughly 80% being singletons. CDR1 is SGDLS, CDR2 YYNGEE, per germline. V lost 4 bases to trimming and J lost 1 base, with 11 bases between them. This CDR3 spans 14 amino acids. The sequence came from a man between 18 and 35 years old in good health. The rearrangement links TRBV9 to TRBJ2-5; tentative D call: TRBD2 (6 bases). Sequenced: memory CD4+ T cells sorted from blood. Subset indicated: CD45RA-negative fraction. The CDR3 loop reads CASSKGGAQETQYF. The CDR3 DNA sequence: TGTGCCAGCAGCAAAGGAGGGGCCCAAGAGACCCAGTACTTC.